These 29 T cell receptor beta chains came from one sample sequenced in a study of shared T cell receptors in the human thymus. Sequencing used immunoSEQ multiplex PCR; TCRdb keeps in-frame clones, though not all of them. This sample has hundreds of thousands of clones, with approximately 88% found just once. These data were also filed under a second study, of human thymus T cells.

Sequencing was carried out using thymocytes. These receptors were obtained from a boy in the first two years of life with a congenital heart defect.

The rearrangement links TRBV7-2 to TRBJ1-2; D uncertain. The CDR3 spans 14 residues. V was clipped by 5 bases and J by 8 bases, with 18 bases between them. From germline, CDR1 is SGHTA and CDR2 FQGNSA. For the CDR3, the DNA is TGTGCCAGCAGCCCCCTTTTGGCCCGGGAAGGCTACACCTTC. Protein: CASSPLLAREGYTF.

The chain combines TRBV28 with TRBJ1-1, with D possibly being TRBD1 (6 bases). This CDR3 has 17 residues. CDR1 is MDHEN, CDR2 SYDVKM, per germline. The V and J ends lost 3 bases and 4 bases respectively, with 21 bases between them. CDR3 in amino acids: CASSFGGAGSSGTEAFF. The DNA of the CDR3 is TGTGCCAGCAGTTTTGGGGGCGCTGGGTCTTCGGGCACTGAAGCTTTCTTT.

V gene TRBV6-6 combines with J gene TRBJ2-1, with D perhaps TRBD2 (5 bases). Germline-derived CDR1 and CDR2 are MNHNY and SVGAGI (reference sequence). The CDR3 loop spans 13 amino acids. The V gene lost 0 bases and the J gene lost 7 bases, with 7 bases spanning the gap. The CDR3 spells CASSYSRANEQFF. The CDR3 DNA reads TGTGCCAGCAGTTACTCGAGGGCAAATGAGCAGTTCTTC.

The table lists this clone with a count of one. The chain uses TRBV27 and TRBJ2-2; D is possibly TRBD2 (6 bases). The CDR3 has 19 amino acids. V lost 0 bases, J lost 0 bases, and 17 bases lay in between. In germline, CDR1 is MNHEY, CDR2 SMNVEV (reference sequence). CDR3 protein: CASSLSIYPGTANTGELFF. Here the CDR3 DNA reads TGTGCCAGCAGTTTATCCATATATCCCGGGACTGCGAACACCGGGGAGCTGTTTTTT.

The chain joins TRBV27 to TRBJ2-1; 11 nucleotides line up with TRBD2. This CDR3 has 16 residues. The V gene end was trimmed by 3 bases and the J gene end by 2 bases; junction bases not matched to a gene: 3. Germline values: CDR1 MNHEY, CDR2 SMNVEV (reference sequence). The CDR3 loop is CASSFASGGTYNEQFF. The CDR3 coding sequence is TGTGCCAGCAGTTTTGCTAGCGGGGGGACCTACAATGAGCAGTTCTTC.

V is TRBV10-2 and J is TRBJ2-7; 10 bases are a match to TRBD2. Trimming took 2 bases from V and 7 from J; bases not matched to a gene: 8. The CDR3 length is 15 residues. CDR1 and CDR2 from the germline V gene are WSHSY and SAAADI. DNA of the CDR3: TGCGCCAGCAGTGAGGAGGAGCGGGAGGGCGGAGAGCAGTACTTC. This gives the protein CASSEEEREGGEQYF.

The genes are TRBV5-4 and TRBJ2-7; 9 bases fit TRBD2. From germline, CDR1 is SGHNT and CDR2 YYREEE (reference sequence). The CDR3 runs to 17 residues. J was trimmed by 7 bases and V by 0 bases; bases with no gene match: 14. The CDR3: CASSLAAPSGEVGEQYF. As DNA, the CDR3 is TGTGCCAGCAGCTTGGCCGCGCCTAGCGGGGAGGTGGGGGAGCAGTACTTC.

The chain carries TRBV28 and TRBJ1-4; D is undetermined. Germline CDR1 reads MDHEN; CDR2 reads SYDVKM. CDR3 length: 15 amino acids. V was trimmed by 5 bases and J by 0 bases, leaving 10 bases between them. CDR3: CASSLYRSTNEKLFF. For the CDR3, the DNA is TGTGCCAGCAGTCTCTACAGATCAACTAATGAAAAACTGTTTTTT.

The genes are TRBV10-1 and TRBJ1-6, with unresolved D. Trimming pared 7 bases from V and 8 bases from J, leaving 3 bases between. The CDR3 is 10 residues long. Per the germline V gene, CDR1 is WNHNN and CDR2 is SYGVQD (reference sequence). The CDR3 spells CASTDSPLHF. The CDR3 nucleotides read TGCGCCAGCACGGATTCACCCCTCCACTTT.

The V and J genes are TRBV19 and TRBJ2-2; 9 bases are shared with TRBD2. V shed 7 bases and J 0 bases; nucleotides not matched to a gene: 12. The CDR3 is made up of 18 amino acids. CDR1 and CDR2 (germline): LNHDA, SQIVND (reference sequence). The CDR3 reads CASIARAGGTPNTGELFF. Written as DNA, the CDR3 is TGTGCCAGTATAGCCCGGGCGGGAGGGACACCGAACACCGGGGAGCTGTTTTTT.

The chain has TRBV15 and TRBJ2-2; D is ambiguous. V gave up 5 bases and J gave up 3 bases, with 4 bases separating them. The CDR3 is made up of 12 amino acids. Per germline, CDR1 LNHNV and CDR2 YYDKDF (reference sequence). CDR3 amino acids: CATSPYTGELFF. Written as DNA, the CDR3 is TGTGCCACCAGCCCCTACACCGGGGAGCTGTTTTTT.

The chain is built from TRBV4-3 and TRBJ2-1, with 9 bases lining up with TRBD2. This CDR3 comprises 15 residues. Germline loops: CDR1 LGHNA, CDR2 YSLEER. V dropped 1 base and J dropped 15; count of bases not matched to a gene: 13. CDR3 nucleotides: TGCGCCAGCAGCCAAGGACGGCGCTTAAGCGGGAGGAGGTTCTTC. Translated: CASSQGRRLSGRRFF.

The chain carries TRBV28 and TRBJ1-5, with unresolved D. The length of the CDR3 is 14 residues. V shed 8 bases and J shed 2 bases, with 13 bases lying between them. CDR1 is MDHEN and CDR2 is SYDVKM in the germline V gene. CDR3 sequence reads: CASRVKHGNQPQHF. CDR3 coding DNA: TGTGCCAGCCGGGTAAAGCATGGCAATCAGCCCCAGCATTTT. Full variable domain (missing parts from reference TRBV28 and TRBJ1-5): DVKVTQSSRYLVKRTGEKVFLECVQDMDHENMFWYRQDPGLGLRLIYFSYDVKMKEKGDIPEGYSVSREKKERFSLILESASTNQTSMYLCASRVKHGNQPQHFGDGTRLSIL.

This clone was seen a few times. This chain joins TRBV27 and TRBJ2-5, with 11 bases lining up with TRBD2. CDR1 is MNHEY and CDR2 is SMNVEV in the germline V gene (reference sequence). This CDR3 comprises 16 residues. V was pared by 5 bases and J by 5 bases, with 10 bases of the junction left unmatched. The CDR3 DNA reads as TGTGCCAGCAGTCCCCTACTAGCGGGGGTAGGGGAGACCCAGTACTTC. As protein: CASSPLLAGVGETQYF.

The gene calls are TRBV6-1 and TRBJ2-7, with 9 bases matching TRBD2. The CDR3 consists of 16 residues. V shed 1 base and J 6 bases; nucleotides not matched to a gene: 10. CDR1 and CDR2 from the germline V gene are MNHNS and SASEGT. This CDR3 reads CASSEGPRGRAPEQYF. The CDR3 nucleotides are TGTGCCAGCAGTGAAGGACCGCGCGGGAGGGCGCCCGAGCAGTACTTC.

The chain uses TRBV27 and TRBJ2-5; TRBD2 matches 14 bases. This CDR3 is 16 amino acids long. V lost 6 bases to trimming and J lost 5 bases; unmatched junction nucleotides: 8. Germline V lookup: CDR1 MNHEY, CDR2 SMNVEV (reference sequence). The CDR3 DNA follows: TGTGCCAGCAGGTCGACTAGCGGGAGGGCGGGGGAGACCCAGTACTTC. It translates to CASRSTSGRAGETQYF.

The chain combines TRBV2 with TRBJ1-1; D ambiguous. The V gene lost 3 bases and the J gene lost 0 bases, with 8 bases spanning the gap. The V gene's germline CDR1 is SNHLY and CDR2 FYNNEI. The CDR3 sequence is 14 residues long. CDR3 protein: CASSDPPVNTEAFF. The CDR3 nucleotides read TGTGCCAGCAGTGATCCCCCAGTGAACACTGAAGCTTTCTTT.

The chain joins TRBV2 to TRBJ2-7; TRBD2 might be the D (5 bases). Looked up from germline, CDR1 is SNHLY and CDR2 is FYNNEI. V lost 6 bases to trimming and J lost 0 bases, with 12 bases between them. The CDR3 spans 14 residues. The CDR3 sequence is CASSWEYSSYEQYF. The CDR3 bases are TGTGCCAGCAGCTGGGAGTATAGCTCCTACGAGCAGTACTTC.

V is TRBV13 and J is TRBJ2-5, with 13 positions matching TRBD2. V was pared by 6 bases and J by 3 bases, with 4 bases of the junction left unmatched. CDR1 and CDR2 (germline): PRHDT, FYEKMQ (reference sequence). The CDR3 covers 15 residues. The DNA for the CDR3 is TGTGCCAGCAGGCGCGGGACTAGCGGGGAAGAGACCCAGTACTTC. Amino acid sequence: CASRRGTSGEETQYF.

The chain is built from TRBV7-4 and TRBJ2-1, with TRBD1 identical over 11 bases. This CDR3 is built from 15 residues. Germline assignment: CDR1 SGHVT and CDR2 SQSDAQ. J was trimmed by 5 bases and V by 5 bases; bases with no gene match: 5. The CDR3 region has the DNA TGTGCCAGCAGCCCGGGACAGGGGGGGCACAATGAGCAGTTCTTC. Translated, it gives CASSPGQGGHNEQFF.

This clone occurred once. The chain recombines TRBV5-1 with TRBJ1-2; the D is unclear. Germline CDR1 SGHRS, CDR2 YFSETQ. Deletions cut 2 bases from V and 4 bases from J, with 9 bases between. CDR3 length: 13 residues. For the CDR3, the DNA is TGCGCCAGCAGCTTCGGGAGAGGCTATGGCTACACCTTC. Protein: CASSFGRGYGYTF.

The rearrangement links TRBV27 to TRBJ2-7; 8 bases fit TRBD1. Germline values: CDR1 MNHEY, CDR2 SMNVEV (reference sequence). The CDR3 is 13 residues long. V was pared by 9 bases and J by 5 bases, with 9 bases of the junction left unmatched. The CDR3 DNA follows: TGTGCCAGTTTCGGACAGGGACGAGACGAGCAGTACTTC. This translates into CASFGQGRDEQYF.

The chain employs TRBV4-3 and TRBJ2-7; TRBD1 aligns across 7 bases. Germline V lookup: CDR1 LGHNA, CDR2 YSLEER. V gave up 0 bases and J gave up 1 base; unmatched junction bases: 6. This CDR3 is 16 amino acids long. CDR3 bases: TGCGCCAGCAGCCAAGATCGAGCACAGGGGTCCTACGAGCAGTACTTC. Amino acid sequence: CASSQDRAQGSYEQYF.

The V and J genes are TRBV9 and TRBJ2-1, with a weak D call TRBD2 (7 bases). V was pared by 0 bases and J by 0 bases, with 13 bases between. CDR3 length equals 17 residues. CDR1 is SGDLS, CDR2 YYNGEE, per germline. CDR3 loop: CASSVGLADSSYNEQFF. The CDR3 DNA is TGTGCCAGCAGCGTAGGGCTAGCGGACAGCTCCTACAATGAGCAGTTCTTC.

This chain joins TRBV11-2 and TRBJ1-2; TRBD1 matches at 7 bases. CDR3 length: 17 residues. Germline assignment: CDR1 SGHAT and CDR2 FQNNGV. Germline trimming cut 5 bases from V and 5 bases from J; bases unmatched to any gene: 17. In DNA form, the CDR3 reads TGTGCCAGCAGCCCCACAGGGGCCACTTTAAGTTGGTATGGCTACACCTTC. It is translated as CASSPTGATLSWYGYTF.

The V call is TRBV10-3, the J call TRBJ2-3; 10 nucleotides match TRBD2. This CDR3 is 15 amino acids long. The junction had 5 bases not matched to a gene; V was cut back by 6 bases and J by 2 bases. The germline gives CDR1 ENHRY, CDR2 SYGVKD. The CDR3 spells CAIRDTSGNTDTQYF. For the CDR3, the DNA is TGTGCCATCAGGGATACTAGCGGGAACACAGATACGCAGTATTTT.

The J gene is TRBJ2-7, the V gene TRBV11-2; 10 positions match TRBD2. The CDR3 sequence is 15 residues long. V was clipped by 3 bases and J by 6 bases; unmatched bases: 8. Per the germline V gene, CDR1 is SGHAT and CDR2 is FQNNGV. CDR3 in DNA: TGTGCCAGCAGCTTTCTTCAGCGGGAGGGTGGCGAGCAGTACTTC. Translated: CASSFLQREGGEQYF.

This clone was seen just once. The chain couples TRBV28 to TRBJ1-2; no firm D call. Germline V lookup: CDR1 MDHEN, CDR2 SYDVKM. V was clipped by 5 bases and J by 4 bases, with 11 bases between them. The CDR3 totals 13 residues. CDR3 coding DNA: TGTGCCAGCAGTAGGAGGACGGTCTATGGCTACACCTTC. This sequence encodes CASSRRTVYGYTF.

The chain has TRBV25-1 and TRBJ1-2; D is uncertain. The germline gives CDR1 MGHDK, CDR2 SYGVNS. The CDR3 loop spans 14 amino acids. Deletions cut 3 bases from V and 7 bases from J, with 15 bases between. The CDR3 DNA follows: TGTGCCAGCAGTGATCGTTATAGTCTATTTGGCTACACCTTC. Amino acids: CASSDRYSLFGYTF.